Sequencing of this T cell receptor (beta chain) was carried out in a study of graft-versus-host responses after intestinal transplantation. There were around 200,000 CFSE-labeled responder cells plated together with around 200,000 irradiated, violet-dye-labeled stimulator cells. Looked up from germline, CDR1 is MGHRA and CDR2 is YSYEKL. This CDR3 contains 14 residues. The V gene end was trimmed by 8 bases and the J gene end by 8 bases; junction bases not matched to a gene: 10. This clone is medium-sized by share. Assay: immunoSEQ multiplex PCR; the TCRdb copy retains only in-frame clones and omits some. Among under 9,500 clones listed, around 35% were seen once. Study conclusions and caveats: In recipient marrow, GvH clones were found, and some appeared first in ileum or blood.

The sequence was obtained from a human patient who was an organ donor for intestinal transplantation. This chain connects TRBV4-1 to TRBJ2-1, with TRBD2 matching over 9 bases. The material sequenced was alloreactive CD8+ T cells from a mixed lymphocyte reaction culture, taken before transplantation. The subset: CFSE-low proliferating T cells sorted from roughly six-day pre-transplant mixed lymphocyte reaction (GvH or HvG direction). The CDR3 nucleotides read TGCGCCAGCCAACCGGGACTAGCAGTCTATGAGCAGTTCTTC. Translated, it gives CASQPGLAVYEQFF.